This T cell receptor (beta chain) was found in a study of OX40 agonist ivuxolimab in advanced cancers. Across the whole study: Patients enrolled in dose escalation were diagnosed with hepatocellular carcinoma, melanoma, renal cell or head and neck cancer.

Measured with immunoSEQ multiplex PCR; TCRdb has only the in-frame clones, and not every one. The sample lists about 67,000 clones, 85% seen once, with approximately 2% in the top ten. This clone occurred once. This TCR was sampled from an adult with an advanced solid tumor such as melanoma, head and neck, liver or kidney cancer. Sequencing used CD4+ or CD8+ T cells sorted from blood, obtained in a trial of the OX40 agonist ivuxolimab.

Here the CDR3 reads CASSLSDRPEAFF. DNA for the CDR3: TGTGCCAGCAGCTTATCCGACAGGCCTGAAGCTTTCTTT. This chain uses TRBV7-9 with TRBJ1-1, with D tentatively TRBD1 (6 bases). Germline values: CDR1 SEHNR, CDR2 FQNEAQ (reference sequence). The germline V and J ends were trimmed by 2 bases and 6 bases, with 10 bases remaining between them. This CDR3 comprises 13 residues. The complete variable domain, with remaining parts taken from reference TRBV7-9 and TRBJ1-1, reads DTGVSQNPRHKITKRGQNVTFRCDPISEHNRLYWYRQTLGQGPEFLTYFQNEAQLEKSRLLSDRFSAERPKGSFSTLEIQRTEQGDSAMYLCASSLSDRPEAFFGQGTRLTVV.